This TCR beta chain stems from a study of cytomegalovirus exposure and HLA in healthy donors (TCRdb year 2017). A note on the overall study: The roughly 670 repertoires of the first cohort and the roughly 110 validation repertoires were produced on the same platform, according to a later analysis. To predict cytomegalovirus infection status, the study combined high-throughput TCR immunosequencing, statistical association of individual TCRs with disease status, and machine learning. A separate validation cohort of roughly 130 different subjects was used in addition to the approximately 700-subject first cohort. The aim of the study was to test whether cataloging public T cell receptors could identify signatures of past pathogen exposure.

The donors were included in the validation cohort of 100 to 150 subjects, a group kept apart from the roughly 670-subject first cohort. What the authors observed across the whole study: It was suggested by the authors that the approach could potentially be generalized to other disease states and immunological phenotypes. Most TCR sequences were seen in very few donors, while some public TCRs were found in many individuals. In a later analysis, TCRs clustered in the first cohort were found to also tend to co-occur in the roughly 120 validation repertoires, with 85% to 95% of cluster scores above 0. The validation cohort had no HLA typing available for a later analysis, so co-occurrence within that cohort was assessed over all 130 or so repertoires. The classifier was reported to diagnose cytomegalovirus status with high specificity and sensitivity in both the original and validation cohorts. Three of the identified cytomegalovirus-associated TCR beta chains were confirmed in vitro to be specific for cytomegalovirus antigens. The study gave a list of 150 to 200 TCR beta chains associated with cytomegalovirus.

The sample holds one count of this clone. It has no known antigen specificity. The record has no base qualities; no much larger clone is one base away. Library method: the immunoSEQ multiplex PCR assay. On the authors' methods: To diagnose cytomegalovirus status from the catalog of TCR beta chain sequences, a statistical classification framework was built. Not all clones reach the TCRdb copy of this immuneACCESS table, which keeps in-frame sequences only. Checked studies attribute under half of the gap to unresolved V genes and leave the rest unexplained. That table furnishes V, J and clone size, whereas the DNA furnished D and trimming. Across this sample there are 190,000 or so clones, with around 82% seen only once. The ten top clones hold 2.8% of the sample. The sample was PBMCs. This clonotype originated in a woman between 18 and 30 years old in good health and CMV-seropositive.

The DNA sequence is as follows: TGTGCCAGCAGCTTAGCGCGCCAGGCGGGCTATGGCTACACCTTC. The translation is CASSLARQAGYGYTF. The chain is assembled from TRBV7-2 and TRBJ1-2, with the D gene uncertain. The germline V gene specifies SGHTA as CDR1 and FQGNSA as CDR2. At the junction V is shortened by 0 bases and J by 4 bases, with 12 bases in between. The CDR3 runs 15 residues from the cysteine to the phenylalanine. Kept here is only the CDR3 DNA, which spans 45 bases and is read in frame from base 1.